This T cell receptor (beta chain) was obtained from a study of control samples from healthy donors and cancer patients. Germline values: CDR1 MNHEY, CDR2 SMNVEV (reference sequence). V lost 2 bases, J lost 6 bases, and 11 bases lay in between. This CDR3 has 14 residues. This clone has a handful of counts. The assay was immunoSEQ multiplex PCR, and TCRdb's table has in-frame clones only and misses some. Of about 130,000 clones listed, roughly 84% were seen once; the top ten hold roughly 3.2%. V gene TRBV27 combines with J gene TRBJ1-5, with no clear D. The clonotype comes from a man between 45 and 60 years old in good health. Material for sequencing was blood. The CDR3 spells CASSLDFWSQPQHF. The CDR3 coding sequence is TGTGCCAGCAGTTTAGATTTCTGGAGTCAGCCCCAGCATTTT.